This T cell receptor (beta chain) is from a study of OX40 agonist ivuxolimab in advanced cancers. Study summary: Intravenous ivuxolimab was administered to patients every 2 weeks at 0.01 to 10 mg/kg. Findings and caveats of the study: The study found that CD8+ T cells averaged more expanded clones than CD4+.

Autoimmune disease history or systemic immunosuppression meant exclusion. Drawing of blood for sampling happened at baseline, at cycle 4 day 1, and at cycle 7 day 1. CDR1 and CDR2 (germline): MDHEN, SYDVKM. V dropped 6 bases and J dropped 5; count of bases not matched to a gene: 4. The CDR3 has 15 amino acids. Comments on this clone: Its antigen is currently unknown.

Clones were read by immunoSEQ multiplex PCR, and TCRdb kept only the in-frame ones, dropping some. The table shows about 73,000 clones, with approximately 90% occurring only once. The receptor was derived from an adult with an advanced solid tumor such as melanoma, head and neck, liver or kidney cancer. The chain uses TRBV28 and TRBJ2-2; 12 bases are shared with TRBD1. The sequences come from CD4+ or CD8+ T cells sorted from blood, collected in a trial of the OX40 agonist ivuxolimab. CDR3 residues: CASRWDRGRTGELFF. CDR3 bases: TGTGCCAGCAGGTGGGACAGGGGGCGTACCGGGGAGCTGTTTTTT.